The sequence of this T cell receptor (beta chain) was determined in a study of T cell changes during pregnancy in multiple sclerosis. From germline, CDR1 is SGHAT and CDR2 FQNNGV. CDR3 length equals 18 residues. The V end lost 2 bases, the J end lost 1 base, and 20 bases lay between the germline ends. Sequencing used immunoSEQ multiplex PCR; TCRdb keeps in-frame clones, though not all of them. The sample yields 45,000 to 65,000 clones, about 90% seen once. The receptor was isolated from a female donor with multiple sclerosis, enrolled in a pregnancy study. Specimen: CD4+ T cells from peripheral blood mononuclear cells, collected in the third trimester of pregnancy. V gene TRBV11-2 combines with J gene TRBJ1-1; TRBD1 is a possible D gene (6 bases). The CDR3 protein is CASSLSFRGGLANTEAFF. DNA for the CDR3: TGTGCCAGCAGCTTAAGTTTCAGGGGCGGACTGGCGAACACTGAAGCTTTCTTT.